One and the same sample provided the 26 T cell receptor beta chains below, sequenced in a study of cytomegalovirus exposure and HLA in healthy donors. PCR primers comprised 60 Vbeta and 13 Jbeta primers. Repertoires were generated with immunoSEQ multiplex PCR, while TCRdb's copy carries only in-frame clones and drops some. Of a few hundred thousand clones in the sample, about nine tenths were seen once. Sequenced input: PBMCs. The receptors were sampled from a girl aged 2-9 years in good health and CMV-seronegative.

There are a few counts of this clone. The chain carries TRBV5-6 and TRBJ1-1; D call uncertain. This CDR3 region has 12 residues. CDR1 SGHDT and CDR2 YYEEEE come from the germline V gene. The V and J ends lost 2 bases and 5 bases respectively, with 7 bases between them. The CDR3 DNA sequence: TGTGCCAGCAGCTTTTCCTTAACTGAAGCTTTCTTT. Translating gives CASSFSLTEAFF.

The J gene is TRBJ1-4, the V gene TRBV18; a weak D match, TRBD1 (5 bases). Trimming took off 3 bases at V and 8 bases at J, with 13 bases between the two ends. The CDR3 length is 14 residues. Germline values: CDR1 KGHSH, CDR2 LQKENI. In DNA, the CDR3 is TGTGCCAGCTCACCGGGGGGAGCCTTCGAAAAACTGTTTTTT. Translation gives CASSPGGAFEKLFF.

The chain links TRBV9 to TRBJ2-2; 8 nucleotides agree with TRBD2. CDR3 length equals 15 residues. V was clipped by 1 base and J by 6 bases; unmatched bases: 5. CDR1 and CDR2 (germline): SGDLS, YYNGEE. The CDR3 DNA is TGTGCCAGCAGCGTAAGCGGGGGCGGAGCCGGGGAGCTGTTTTTT. Translation gives CASSVSGGGAGELFF.

V usage is TRBV5-4 and J usage is TRBJ2-1, with TRBD1 identical over 11 bases. The V segment lost 2 bases and the J segment 7 bases; nucleotides outside the gene matches: 5. Per germline, CDR1 SGHNT and CDR2 YYREEE (reference sequence). This CDR3 is built from 15 residues. CDR3 coding DNA: TGTGCCAGCAGCTTCCGGGACAGGGGGGTGAATGAGCAGTTCTTC. It yields the protein CASSFRDRGVNEQFF.

In its sample, this clone was seen once. The chain combines TRBV7-2 with TRBJ1-4; maybe TRBD1 (5 bases). Per the germline V gene, CDR1 is SGHTA and CDR2 is FQGNSA. Trimming took 4 bases from V and 4 from J, leaving 13 bases between them. CDR3 size: 15 residues. The CDR3 DNA follows: TGTGCCAGCAGCTACTGGCCGGGGGTTAATGAAAAACTGTTTTTT. This codes for CASSYWPGVNEKLFF.

The V and J genes are TRBV9 and TRBJ2-1, with 7 nucleotides matching TRBD1. CDR3 length: 13 amino acids. The germline V gene encodes CDR1 SGDLS and CDR2 YYNGEE. V was pared by 5 bases and J by 4 bases, with 3 bases of the junction left unmatched. The CDR3 sequence: CASSWDSYNEQFF. CDR3 DNA: TGTGCCAGCAGTTGGGACAGTTACAATGAGCAGTTCTTC. Full variable domain (outside the CDR3, taken from reference TRBV9 and TRBJ2-1): DSGVTQTPKHLITATGQRVTLRCSPRSGDLSVYWYQQSLDQGLQFLIQYYNGEERAKGNILERFSAQQFPDLHSELNLSSLELGDSALYFCASSWDSYNEQFFGPGTRLTVL.

The rearrangement links TRBV9 to TRBJ2-3, with D possibly being TRBD2 (7 bases). Germline lookup yields CDR1 SGDLS and CDR2 YYNGEE. The CDR3 totals 14 residues. Trimming shortened V by 2 bases and J by 3 bases, and 10 bases separated the two germline ends. CDR3 nucleotides: TGTGCCAGCAGCGTCGGGGGGACAACAGATACGCAGTATTTT. This gives the protein CASSVGGTTDTQYF.

This clone was detected once. The CDR3, as DNA: TGTGCCAGCAGCTTGGCGTTGGGGCATTCGTTTAACTATGGCTACACCTTC. This sequence encodes CASSLALGHSFNYGYTF. This chain links TRBV5-6 with TRBJ1-2; D is possibly TRBD1 (5 bases). Germline values: CDR1 SGHDT, CDR2 YYEEEE. Trimming shortened V by 0 bases and J by 1 base, and 16 bases separated the two germline ends. The CDR3 is 17 amino acids.

V usage is TRBV29-1 and J usage is TRBJ2-5; TRBD2 matches at 7 bases. Germline assignment: CDR1 SQVTM and CDR2 ANQGSEA. This CDR3 contains 12 residues. The CDR3 loop is CSVTSLQETQYF. CDR3 DNA: TGCAGTGTGACTAGCCTTCAAGAGACCCAGTACTTC.

The chain joins TRBV27 to TRBJ1-1; 7 nucleotides line up with TRBD1. CDR1 and CDR2 from the germline V gene are MNHEY and SMNVEV (reference sequence). J was trimmed by 11 bases and V by 11 bases; bases with no gene match: 17. The CDR3 loop spans 13 amino acids. The CDR3 spells CAARLPGGCWAFF. CDR3 nucleotides: TGTGCCGCCCGGTTGCCAGGGGGGTGTTGGGCTTTCTTT.

To note about this clone: One junction end disagrees with the germline gene, perhaps due to a read error. This chain uses TRBV7-9 with TRBJ1-1; TRBD1 agrees at 11 bases. This CDR3 has 18 residues. Germline assignment: CDR1 SEHNR and CDR2 FQNEAQ (reference sequence). The chain's CDR3 is CSSSGRSWTGGSEAEAFF. CDR3 coding DNA: TGTTCCAGCAGCGGTAGGAGTTGGACAGGGGGCTCGGAAGCTGAAGCTTTCTTT.

The rearrangement links TRBV30 to TRBJ1-2; D gene unclear. The germline V gene encodes CDR1 GTSNPN and CDR2 SVGIG (reference sequence). Trimming took 3 bases from V and 2 from J, leaving 13 bases between them. CDR3 size: 14 residues. Here the CDR3 DNA reads TGTGCCTGGAGGGTACGGGGTAAGAACTATGGCTACACCTTC. Its protein is CAWRVRGKNYGYTF.

As DNA, the CDR3 is TGCGCCAGCAGCTTAAGACAGGGGGCCCTTACCGGGGAGACCCAGTACTTC. Its protein is CASSLRQGALTGETQYF. This chain connects TRBV5-1 to TRBJ2-5, with TRBD1 identical over 10 bases. V shed 2 bases and J 5 bases; nucleotides not matched to a gene: 12. The germline gives CDR1 SGHRS, CDR2 YFSETQ. CDR3 length equals 17 residues.

CDR3 sequence reads: CATSSGTGGDQPQHF. The CDR3 DNA reads as TGTGCCACCAGCAGCGGGACAGGGGGGGATCAGCCCCAGCATTTT. This chain connects TRBV15 to TRBJ1-5; 11 bases agree with TRBD1. This CDR3 has 15 residues. Germline CDR1 LNHNV, CDR2 YYDKDF (reference sequence). V trimming: 3 bases; J trimming: 5 bases; junction bases outside the gene matches: 3.

The CDR3 DNA is TGTGCCAGCAGCTGGGGGCCAGATACGCAGTATTTT. It encodes CASSWGPDTQYF. The genes are TRBV5-6 and TRBJ2-3, with D possibly TRBD1 on 6 matching bases. Trimming removed 3 bases at V and 4 bases at J, with 6 bases between. The CDR3 spans 12 residues. The V gene's germline CDR1 is SGHDT and CDR2 YYEEEE.

The chain has TRBV6-5 and TRBJ1-2; a weak D match, TRBD1 (5 bases). The length of the CDR3 is 13 residues. From germline, CDR1 is MNHEY and CDR2 SVGAGI. Trimming pared 8 bases from V and 2 bases from J, leaving 12 bases between. CDR3 DNA sequence: TGTGCCAGCCAGGGCGGTGCGAACTATGGCTACACCTTC. It encodes CASQGGANYGYTF.

CDR3 sequence reads: CASSEGGNTEAFF. The CDR3 nucleotides read TGTGCCAGCAGTGAAGGCGGGAACACTGAAGCTTTCTTT. The rearrangement joins TRBV6-1 to TRBJ1-1; no reliable D call. The CDR3 runs to 13 residues. CDR1 and CDR2 from the germline V gene are MNHNS and SASEGT. Trimming cost V 1 base and J 1 base, with 4 bases left between them.

V gene TRBV7-2 combines with J gene TRBJ1-5, with D unresolved. Trimming shortened V by 5 bases and J by 0 bases, and 17 bases separated the two germline ends. Per the germline V gene, CDR1 is SGHTA and CDR2 is FQGNSA. CDR3 length: 17 amino acids. The CDR3 coding sequence is TGTGCCAGCAGCCCCAGCGCAGGACTGATTAGCAATCAGCCCCAGCATTTT. Protein product: CASSPSAGLISNQPQHF.

The chain is built from TRBV29-1 and TRBJ2-3, with a possible D match to TRBD2 (6 bases). Germline values: CDR1 SQVTM, CDR2 ANQGSEA. CDR3 length: 14 amino acids. V lost 7 bases, J lost 1 base, and 15 bases lay in between. Written as DNA, the CDR3 is TGCAGCGCATGGGACTCATGGGGCACAGATACGCAGTATTTT. This codes for CSAWDSWGTDTQYF.

The chain carries TRBV19 and TRBJ2-3; 7 nucleotides line up with TRBD1. CDR1 LNHDA and CDR2 SQIVND come from the germline V gene (reference sequence). The CDR3 covers 15 residues. V trimming: 3 bases; J trimming: 6 bases; junction bases outside the gene matches: 9. CDR3 sequence: CASSISGGQSDTQYF. Here the CDR3 DNA reads TGTGCCAGTAGTATCTCAGGGGGTCAATCCGATACGCAGTATTTT. The full variable domain, in which reference TRBV19 and TRBJ2-3 provide the parts outside the CDR3, is DGGITQSPKYLFRKEGQNVTLSCEQNLNHDAMYWYRQDPGQGLRLIYYSQIVNDFQKGDIAEGYSVSREKKESFPLTVTSAQKNPTAFYLCASSISGGQSDTQYFGPGTRLTVL.

The chain has TRBV5-4 and TRBJ2-2; D possibly corresponds to TRBD1 (5 bases). Germline loops: CDR1 SGHNT, CDR2 YYREEE (reference sequence). This CDR3 comprises 16 residues. V was cut by 1 base and J by 1 base, with 11 bases left in between. This CDR3 reads CASSLSGALNTGELFF. CDR3 sequence (DNA): TGTGCCAGCAGCTTGTCTGGGGCACTGAACACCGGGGAGCTGTTTTTT. The full variable domain, completed using reference TRBV5-4 and TRBJ2-2, is ETGVTQSPTHLIKTRGQQVTLRCSSQSGHNTVSWYQQALGQGPQFIFQYYREEENGRGNFPPRFSGLQFPNYSSELNVNALELDDSALYLCASSLSGALNTGELFFGEGSRLTVL.

This chain links TRBV9 with TRBJ1-1; D is possibly TRBD1 (5 bases). Trimming took off 0 bases at V and 0 bases at J, with 15 bases between the two ends. CDR1 and CDR2 (germline): SGDLS, YYNGEE. There are 17 residues in the CDR3. CDR3 coding DNA: TGTGCCAGCAGCGTAGGGTCCCAGGGCCCCATGAACACTGAAGCTTTCTTT. It is translated as CASSVGSQGPMNTEAFF.

The chain links TRBV11-2 to TRBJ2-5; TRBD2 aligns across 8 bases. From germline, CDR1 is SGHAT and CDR2 FQNNGV. Trimming at V came to 3 bases and at J to 1 base, leaving 7 bases not matched to a gene. The CDR3 contains 16 residues. The CDR3 spells CASSFSKREFQETQYF. The CDR3 DNA is TGTGCCAGCAGCTTTTCGAAGCGGGAGTTCCAAGAGACCCAGTACTTC.

This chain uses TRBV7-9 with TRBJ2-1; 7 nucleotides agree with TRBD1. This CDR3 is 16 amino acids long. Trimming at V came to 6 bases and at J to 0 bases, leaving 8 bases not matched to a gene. The germline V gene encodes CDR1 SEHNR and CDR2 FQNEAQ (reference sequence). The CDR3 coding sequence is TGTGCCAGCAGTCCCAAGGGGGCTTCCTCCTACAATGAGCAGTTCTTC. This translates into CASSPKGASSYNEQFF.

The chain joins TRBV19 to TRBJ1-2, with 7 positions matching TRBD1. V was pared by 4 bases and J by 5 bases, with 7 bases of the junction left unmatched. Germline CDR1 LNHDA, CDR2 SQIVND (reference sequence). This CDR3 is built from 14 residues. Here the CDR3 reads CASSTSRTGYGYTF. DNA of the CDR3: TGTGCCAGTAGTACCTCCCGGACAGGATATGGCTACACCTTC.

V gene TRBV6-6 combines with J gene TRBJ1-1, with no clear D. Germline V lookup: CDR1 MNHNY, CDR2 SVGAGI (reference sequence). CDR3 size: 13 residues. V shed 5 bases and J shed 0 bases, with 7 bases lying between them. CDR3 DNA sequence: TGTGCCAGCAGTAGAGTGGTGAACACTGAAGCTTTCTTT. Residues: CASSRVVNTEAFF.